This TCR beta chain was profiled in a study of cytomegalovirus exposure and HLA in healthy donors. Primers included in the PCR were 60 Vbeta and 13 Jbeta primers. Method: immunoSEQ multiplex PCR; TCRdb's copy keeps in-frame clones and lacks some. The sample lists roughly 180,000 clones; more than 65% were seen once. With V trimmed by 5 bases and J by 0 bases, 5 bases remained unmatched. CDR1 and CDR2 (germline): SGDLS, YYNGEE. The CDR3 is made up of 16 amino acids. The V gene is TRBV9, the J gene TRBJ2-3; 11 bases are a match to TRBD2. The sample consisted of PBMCs. The TCR sequence derives from a girl aged 5-17 years in good health and CMV-seropositive. In DNA, the CDR3 is TGTGCCAGCAGTCCGGGACTAGCGGTAAGCACAGATACGCAGTATTTT. It translates to CASSPGLAVSTDTQYF. The full variable domain, in which reference TRBV9 and TRBJ2-3 provide the parts outside the CDR3, is DSGVTQTPKHLITATGQRVTLRCSPRSGDLSVYWYQQSLDQGLQFLIQYYNGEERAKGNILERFSAQQFPDLHSELNLSSLELGDSALYFCASSPGLAVSTDTQYFGPGTRLTVL.